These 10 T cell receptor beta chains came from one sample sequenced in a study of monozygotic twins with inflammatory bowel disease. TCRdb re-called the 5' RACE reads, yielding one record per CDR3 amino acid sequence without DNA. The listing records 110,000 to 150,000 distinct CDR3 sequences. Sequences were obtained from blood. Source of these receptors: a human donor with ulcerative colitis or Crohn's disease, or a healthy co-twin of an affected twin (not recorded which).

The CDR3 reads CASSLLTTYNEQFF. The chain links TRBV12-3 or TRBV12-4 to TRBJ2-1; with no DNA, the TCRdb D assignment of TRBD2 cannot be verified. CDR3 length: 14 amino acids.

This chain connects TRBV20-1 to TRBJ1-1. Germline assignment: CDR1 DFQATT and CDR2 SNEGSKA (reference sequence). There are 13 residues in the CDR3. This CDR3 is CSAMGGMNTEAFF.

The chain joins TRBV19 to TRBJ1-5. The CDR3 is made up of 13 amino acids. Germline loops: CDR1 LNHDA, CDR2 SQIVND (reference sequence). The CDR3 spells CASSMNEDQPQHF. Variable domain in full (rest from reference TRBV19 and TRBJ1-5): DGGITQSPKYLFRKEGQNVTLSCEQNLNHDAMYWYRQDPGQGLRLIYYSQIVNDFQKGDIAEGYSVSREKKESFPLTVTSAQKNPTAFYLCASSMNEDQPQHFGDGTRLSIL.

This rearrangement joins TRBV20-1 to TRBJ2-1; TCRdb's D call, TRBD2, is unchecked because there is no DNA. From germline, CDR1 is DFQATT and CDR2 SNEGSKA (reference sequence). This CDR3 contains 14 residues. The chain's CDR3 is CSARDRTHYNEQFF.

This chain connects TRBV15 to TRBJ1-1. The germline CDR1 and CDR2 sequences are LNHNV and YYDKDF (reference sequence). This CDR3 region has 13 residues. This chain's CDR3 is CATSRAGSAEAFF. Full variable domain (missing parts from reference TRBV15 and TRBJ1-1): DAMVIQNPRYQVTQFGKPVTLSCSQTLNHNVMYWYQQKSSQAPKLLFHYYDKDFNNEADTPDNFQSRRPNTSFCFLDIRSPGLGDTAMYLCATSRAGSAEAFFGQGTRLTVV.

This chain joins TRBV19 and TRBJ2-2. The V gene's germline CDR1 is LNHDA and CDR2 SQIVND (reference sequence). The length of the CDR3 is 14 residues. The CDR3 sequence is CASSIKKGTGELFF.

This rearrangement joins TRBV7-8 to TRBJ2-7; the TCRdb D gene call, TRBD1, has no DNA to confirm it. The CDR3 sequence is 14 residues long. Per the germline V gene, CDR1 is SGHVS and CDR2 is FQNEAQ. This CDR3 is CASSAGQAKAEQYF.

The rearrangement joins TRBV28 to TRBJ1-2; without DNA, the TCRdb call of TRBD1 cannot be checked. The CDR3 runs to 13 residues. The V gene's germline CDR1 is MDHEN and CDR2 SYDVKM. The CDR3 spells CASSLRTGLGYTF.

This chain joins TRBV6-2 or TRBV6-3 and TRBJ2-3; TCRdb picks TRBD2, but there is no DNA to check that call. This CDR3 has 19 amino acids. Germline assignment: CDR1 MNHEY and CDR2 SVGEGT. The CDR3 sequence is CASTLKRLAGKRSTDTQYF.

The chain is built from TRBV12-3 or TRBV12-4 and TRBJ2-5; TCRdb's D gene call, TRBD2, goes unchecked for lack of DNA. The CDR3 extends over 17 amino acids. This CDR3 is CASSLASGRGRAETQYF.